This T cell receptor beta chain is drawn from a study of cytomegalovirus exposure and HLA in healthy donors. PCR was performed using 60 Vbeta and 13 Jbeta primers. TCRdb's table, derived via immunoSEQ multiplex PCR, lists solely in-frame clones and lacks some. This table holds about 150,000 clones, 80% to 90% found once. Trimming removed 4 bases from V and 4 bases from J; junction bases left unmatched: 10. CDR1 MNHEY and CDR2 SVGAGI come from the germline V gene. CDR3 length equals 16 residues. Study-wide results and caveats: Data from an earlier analysis indicated that most TCR beta V segments were productive either about 87% or about 30% of the time. A few CMV-associated chains proved CMV antigen-specific in vitro.

Worth noting for this clone: Its antigen is unknown.

The sequenced sample consisted of PBMCs. The receptor was derived from a man aged 18 to 30 in good health and CMV-seronegative. The gene calls are TRBV6-5 and TRBJ2-1; TRBD2 agrees at 7 bases. The chain's CDR3 is CASSLGWGGVYNEQFF. CDR3 DNA sequence: TGTGCCAGCAGTTTAGGATGGGGGGGGGTATACAATGAGCAGTTCTTC.